These 27 T cell receptor beta chains were all obtained from the same sample, sequenced in a study of shared clonotypes between healthy human individuals. Using immunoSEQ multiplex PCR, the repertoire was profiled, and TCRdb retains in-frame clones only, with some absent. The sample lists approximately 700,000 clones, more than 70% seen once, with around 1.8% in the top ten. Sequencing was carried out using memory CD4+ T cells sorted from blood. The subset is: CD45RA-negative fraction. The source of these receptors is a woman in her 30s in good health.

The rearrangement uses TRBV7-3 and TRBJ2-4; D perhaps matches TRBD2 (6 bases). Trimming pared 2 bases from V and 11 bases from J, leaving 22 bases between. The CDR3 extends over 16 amino acids. Per the germline V gene, CDR1 is SGHTA and CDR2 is FQGTGA. CDR3 residues: CASSLVGSTGVGFQYF. The CDR3, as DNA: TGTGCCAGCAGCTTAGTCGGGAGTACGGGAGTGGGGTTTCAGTACTTC. Full variable domain (outside the CDR3, taken from reference TRBV7-3 and TRBJ2-4): GAGVSQTPSNKVTEKGKYVELRCDPISGHTALYWYRQSLGQGPEFLIYFQGTGAADDSGLPNDRFFAVRPEGSVSTLKIQRTERGDSAVYLCASSLVGSTGVGFQYFGAGTRLSVL.

V gene TRBV7-9 combines with J gene TRBJ2-4; D not certain. This CDR3 comprises 12 residues. V was pared by 5 bases and J by 8 bases, with 10 bases between. CDR1 and CDR2 from the germline V gene are SEHNR and FQNEAQ (reference sequence). CDR3 sequence: CASSVDSYIQYF. DNA for the CDR3: TGTGCCAGCAGCGTGGATAGTTACATTCAGTACTTC.

The chain uses TRBV7-9 and TRBJ2-5; 9 nucleotides agree with TRBD2. The V gene's germline CDR1 is SEHNR and CDR2 FQNEAQ (reference sequence). The trim removed 3 bases at V and 1 base at J, leaving 12 bases unmatched. The CDR3 covers 18 residues. Here the CDR3 reads CASSFRGGLAGFQETQYF. The DNA of the CDR3 is TGTGCCAGCAGCTTTCGGGGTGGGCTAGCGGGATTCCAAGAGACCCAGTACTTC.

DNA of the CDR3: TGTGCCAGCACCCCCTCGTCGTGGGAGGGCGATGACGAGCAGTACTTC. This translates into CASTPSSWEGDDEQYF. This chain joins TRBV7-2 and TRBJ2-7; 7 bases are a match to TRBD2. This CDR3 is 16 amino acids long. Germline-derived CDR1 and CDR2 are SGHTA and FQGNSA. Losses at the gene ends were 7 bases for V and 5 bases for J; bases not matched to a gene: 17.

The J gene is TRBJ2-3, the V gene TRBV11-3; perhaps TRBD2 as D (7 bases). This CDR3 has 17 amino acids. CDR1 and CDR2 (germline): SGHNT, YENEEA. The V end lost 4 bases, the J end lost 0 bases, and 17 bases lay between the germline ends. The CDR3: CASSSGDYRTSTDTQYF. The CDR3 coding sequence is TGTGCCAGCAGCTCAGGGGACTATCGGACTAGCACAGATACGCAGTATTTT.

The chain carries TRBV27 and TRBJ1-1, with D unclear. This CDR3 contains 17 residues. Germline V gives CDR1 MNHEY, CDR2 SMNVEV (reference sequence). V dropped 1 base and J dropped 1 base, with 16 bases sitting between them. The CDR3 here is CASSLFRSLGKNTEAFF. CDR3 nucleotide sequence: TGTGCCAGCAGTTTATTCAGGTCGCTAGGAAAGAACACTGAAGCTTTCTTT.

Turning to this clone: A much larger clone differs by one base, so this may be a read error. Other nucleotide sequences from this sample produce the same CDR3. J is TRBJ2-1 and V is TRBV28; D unresolved. The ends were cut back, 6 bases at V and 5 bases at J, with 5 bases in the middle. Germline V CDR1 and CDR2: MDHEN, SYDVKM. The CDR3 sequence is 11 residues long. In DNA, the CDR3 is TGTGCCAGCAGCCTTGACAATGAGCAGTTCTTC. It translates to CASSLDNEQFF.

The rearrangement joins TRBV27 to TRBJ1-2; 8 positions agree with TRBD1. The germline V gene encodes CDR1 MNHEY and CDR2 SMNVEV (reference sequence). Trimming removed 6 bases from V and 5 bases from J; junction bases left unmatched: 20. This CDR3 is 18 amino acids long. CDR3 sequence reads: CASRRRGQGSPRRYGYTF. The CDR3 region has the DNA TGTGCCAGCAGACGTAGAGGACAGGGATCGCCCCGGAGGTATGGCTACACCTTC.

Written as DNA, the CDR3 is TGTGCCAGCAGCCTGACAGAGGTTCGGGCTTTCTTT. Protein: CASSLTEVRAFF. The chain has TRBV7-9 and TRBJ1-1, with a possible D match to TRBD1 (5 bases). Germline-derived CDR1 and CDR2 are SEHNR and FQNEAQ (reference sequence). The CDR3 is 12 residues long. Trimming shortened V by 5 bases and J by 11 bases, and 15 bases separated the two germline ends.

The genes are TRBV9 and TRBJ2-1; tentatively, D is TRBD2 (5 bases). This CDR3 contains 15 residues. With 3 bases removed from V and 2 bases from J, the gap between germline ends came to 12 bases. Germline V lookup: CDR1 SGDLS, CDR2 YYNGEE. The CDR3 sequence is CASSGASGTYNEQFF. Here the CDR3 DNA reads TGTGCCAGCAGCGGAGCGAGCGGTACCTACAATGAGCAGTTCTTC.

For this clone: An end of the junction differs from the germline gene, which may be a read error. CDR3 residues: CATYYRGTHF. CDR3 bases: TGTGCCACTTACTACAGGGGCACTCACTTC. J is TRBJ2-7 and V is TRBV28; 7 bases are shared with TRBD1. The germline CDR1 and CDR2 sequences are MDHEN and SYDVKM. The CDR3 spans 10 residues. Full variable domain (rest looked up from reference TRBV28 and TRBJ2-7): DVKVTQSSRYLVKRTGEKVFLECVQDMDHENMFWYRQDPGLGLRLIYFSYDVKMKEKGDIPEGYSVSREKKERFSLILESASTNQTSMYLCATYYRGTHFGPGTRLTVT.

V gene TRBV27 combines with J gene TRBJ1-2; D is ambiguous. Trimming took off 2 bases at V and 6 bases at J, with 13 bases between the two ends. This CDR3 is 14 amino acids long. Per germline, CDR1 MNHEY and CDR2 SMNVEV (reference sequence). The CDR3 sequence: CASSLEGVVDGYTF. CDR3 coding DNA: TGTGCCAGCAGTTTAGAGGGAGTTGTGGATGGCTACACCTTC.

This chain joins TRBV28 and TRBJ2-1, with TRBD2 matching over 9 bases. The junction had 8 bases not matched to a gene; V was cut back by 4 bases and J by 7 bases. From germline, CDR1 is MDHEN and CDR2 SYDVKM. The CDR3 length is 15 residues. CDR3 in amino acids: CASSSTGTSSNEQFF. In DNA form, the CDR3 reads TGTGCCAGCAGTTCGACCGGGACTAGCTCTAATGAGCAGTTCTTC. Together with reference TRBV28 and TRBJ2-1, the CDR3 gives the full variable domain: DVKVTQSSRYLVKRTGEKVFLECVQDMDHENMFWYRQDPGLGLRLIYFSYDVKMKEKGDIPEGYSVSREKKERFSLILESASTNQTSMYLCASSSTGTSSNEQFFGPGTRLTVL.

The genes are TRBV11-3 and TRBJ1-1; weak D call: TRBD1 (6 bases). Germline assignment: CDR1 SGHNT and CDR2 YENEEA. The CDR3 runs 14 residues. The ends were cut back, 6 bases at V and 0 bases at J, with 11 bases in the middle. The CDR3 region is CASSKDSMNTEAFF. CDR3 nucleotide sequence: TGTGCCAGCAGTAAGGACAGTATGAACACTGAAGCTTTCTTT.

The V call is TRBV27, the J call TRBJ2-3; D call uncertain. Germline CDR1 is MNHEY and CDR2 is SMNVEV (reference sequence). The V gene lost 3 bases and the J gene lost 6 bases, with 4 bases spanning the gap. The CDR3 contains 11 residues. As DNA, the CDR3 is TGTGCCAGCAGTTTTTCGGATACGCAGTATTTT. This encodes CASSFSDTQYF.

V and J are TRBV5-6 and TRBJ2-7; tentatively, D is TRBD1 (5 bases). The CDR3 is 13 amino acids. Looked up from germline, CDR1 is SGHDT and CDR2 is YYEEEE. V gave up 4 bases and J gave up 0 bases, with 8 bases separating them. The CDR3, as DNA: TGTGCCAGCAGCCGACAGTACTCCTACGAGCAGTACTTC. It yields the protein CASSRQYSYEQYF.

The chain couples TRBV6-6 to TRBJ2-1; 7 positions agree with TRBD2. From germline, CDR1 is MNHNY and CDR2 SVGAGI (reference sequence). The CDR3 length is 15 residues. This CDR3 is CSTAQGGSSYNEQFF. In nucleotides, the CDR3 is TGTTCAACAGCCCAGGGCGGGAGCTCCTACAATGAGCAGTTCTTC.

The chain links TRBV6-1 to TRBJ2-3; TRBD2 agrees at 9 bases. In germline, CDR1 is MNHNS, CDR2 SASEGT. This CDR3 is built from 17 residues. Germline trimming cut 4 bases from V and 3 bases from J; bases unmatched to any gene: 11. The CDR3 DNA follows: TGTGCCAGCAGTGCTATCCGGGGGGCGGGAGGGACAGATACGCAGTATTTT. It encodes CASSAIRGAGGTDTQYF.

The chain uses TRBV2 and TRBJ2-2, with D possibly matching TRBD1 (5 bases). V shed 10 bases and J shed 6 bases, with 12 bases lying between them. The germline V gene has CDR1 SNHLY and CDR2 FYNNEI. This CDR3 contains 12 residues. This CDR3 reads CATQGVAGELFF. CDR3 DNA sequence: TGTGCCACCCAAGGGGTGGCCGGGGAGCTGTTTTTT. Full variable domain (rest looked up from reference TRBV2 and TRBJ2-2): EPEVTQTPSHQVTQMGQEVILRCVPISNHLYFYWYRQILGQKVEFLVSFYNNEISEKSEIFDDQFSVERPDGSNFTLKIRSTKLEDSAMYFCATQGVAGELFFGEGSRLTVL.

This sequence joins TRBV2 and TRBJ1-5; maybe TRBD1 (5 bases). CDR1 SNHLY and CDR2 FYNNEI come from the germline V gene. V was shortened by 7 bases and J by 5 bases, with 12 bases between the two germline ends. The CDR3 loop spans 13 amino acids. This CDR3 reads CASNPRRDQPQHF. CDR3 nucleotides: TGTGCCAGCAACCCTCGCAGGGATCAGCCCCAGCATTTT.

The gene calls are TRBV19 and TRBJ2-7; TRBD1 matches at 8 bases. CDR3 size: 16 residues. Trimming at V came to 7 bases and at J to 0 bases, leaving 11 bases not matched to a gene. Per germline, CDR1 LNHDA and CDR2 SQIVND (reference sequence). The CDR3 region has the DNA TGTGCCAGTACTTCTCGAGCAGGGGGCGACTCCTACGAGCAGTACTTC. Protein: CASTSRAGGDSYEQYF.

This rearrangement joins TRBV28 to TRBJ1-1; D remains ambiguous. Germline V gene data show CDR1 as MDHEN and CDR2 as SYDVKM. This CDR3 is 14 amino acids long. The V gene lost 4 bases and the J gene lost 1 base, with 10 bases spanning the gap. Here the CDR3 DNA reads TGTGCCAGCAGTTCATCCGGGCCGAACACTGAAGCTTTCTTT. Its protein is CASSSSGPNTEAFF.

The chain employs TRBV21-1 and TRBJ2-2; the tabulated D call, TRBD1, remains unverified against the DNA. TRBV21-1 is given as a pseudogene. The CDR3 has 14 residues. CDR3 residues: CASSNGRDTGELFF. In nucleotides, the CDR3 is TGTGCCAGCAGCAATGGGCGCGACACCGGGGAGCTGTTTTTT.

This clone was counted at least ten times. This chain joins TRBV7-8 and TRBJ2-3; D is perhaps TRBD2 (6 bases). CDR1 is SGHVS and CDR2 is FQNEAQ in the germline V gene. The V end lost 4 bases, the J end lost 4 bases, and 18 bases lay between the germline ends. This CDR3 region has 16 residues. The DNA for the CDR3 is TGTGCCAGCAGCTCCCCGGAGGGGCGGGGCCCAGATACGCAGTATTTT. The encoded protein is CASSSPEGRGPDTQYF.

This chain connects TRBV2 to TRBJ2-5; D might be TRBD2 (6 bases). V gave up 5 bases and J gave up 1 base, with 14 bases separating them. The germline CDR1 and CDR2 sequences are SNHLY and FYNNEI. The CDR3 consists of 15 residues. DNA of the CDR3: TGTGCCAGCAGTTTGACGCGGGAACGCCAAGAGACCCAGTACTTC. Translating it yields CASSLTRERQETQYF.

The V call is TRBV10-3, the J call TRBJ2-7; 9 bases map to TRBD2. Germline CDR1 ENHRY, CDR2 SYGVKD. This CDR3 spans 19 amino acids. Unmatched junction bases numbered 20, after V lost 6 bases and J lost 2 bases. The CDR3 sequence: CAISPFVGRVAGGTYEQYF. In DNA, the CDR3 is TGTGCCATCAGCCCCTTCGTGGGCAGGGTCGCGGGAGGGACCTACGAGCAGTACTTC.

This rearrangement joins TRBV5-4 to TRBJ1-4; 7 nucleotides match TRBD1. J lost 8 bases, V lost 4 bases, and 14 bases had no gene match. The CDR3 covers 16 residues. CDR1 and CDR2 from the germline V gene are SGHNT and YYREEE (reference sequence). The CDR3 DNA sequence: TGTGCCAGCAGCCTGACGATGGGACAGATAACCGAAAAACTGTTTTTT. Its translation: CASSLTMGQITEKLFF.